The clone carrying this T cell receptor (beta chain) has just a few counts. The V and J ends lost 4 bases and 0 bases respectively, with 16 bases between them. The germline gives CDR1 MNHNS, CDR2 SASEGT. The length of the CDR3 is 16 residues. The data stem from a study of patients and donors after allogeneic stem cell transplantation. TCRdb itself ran the RT-PCR reads through MiXCR, one entry per CDR3 protein. This table has 200,000 to 250,000 distinct CDR3 sequences, 14% appearing once. Sequencing was carried out using blood, either unsorted or a sorted T cell fraction (not recorded which). The chain combines TRBV6-1 with TRBJ2-7, with D perhaps given as TRBD1 or TRBD2 (5 bases each). The clonotype originates from a human donor who was either an allogeneic HSCT recipient or a stem cell or donor lymphocyte infusion donor (not recorded which). It is not recorded whose cells these are; they may come from a transplant donor. The CDR3: CASSARWGINSYEQYF. CDR3 in DNA: TGTGCCAGCAGTGCCCGATGGGGGATCAACTCCTACGAGCAGTACTTC.